This TCR beta chain was obtained from a study of Graves' ophthalmopathy and Graves' hyperthyroidism. Overall study results and limits: Ophthalmopathy could be told apart from stable hyperthyroidism by a 13-signature model (around 85% sensitivity, about 80% specificity).

Per germline, CDR1 MNHEY and CDR2 SMNVEV (reference sequence). The CDR3 totals 13 residues. Trimming removed 1 base at V and 4 bases at J, with 8 bases between. This clonotype was counted at least ten times. The target antigen is unknown. Amplification of TCR beta CDR3 regions used RNA transcripts. An opening RT-PCR round employed HTBI primers and preceded a second-round multiplex PCR. TCRdb recomputed calls from the multiplex PCR reads with MiXCR, one row per CDR3 protein. The table has about 370,000 distinct CDR3 sequences, 17% seen once. This sequence joins TRBV27 and TRBJ2-7, with no clear D. Sequenced sample: peripheral blood. The sequence derives from an adult woman with stable Graves' hyperthyroidism. The CDR3 loop reads CASSLLPLYEQYF. CDR3 nucleotides: TGTGCCAGCAGTTTATTACCACTGTACGAGCAGTACTTC.